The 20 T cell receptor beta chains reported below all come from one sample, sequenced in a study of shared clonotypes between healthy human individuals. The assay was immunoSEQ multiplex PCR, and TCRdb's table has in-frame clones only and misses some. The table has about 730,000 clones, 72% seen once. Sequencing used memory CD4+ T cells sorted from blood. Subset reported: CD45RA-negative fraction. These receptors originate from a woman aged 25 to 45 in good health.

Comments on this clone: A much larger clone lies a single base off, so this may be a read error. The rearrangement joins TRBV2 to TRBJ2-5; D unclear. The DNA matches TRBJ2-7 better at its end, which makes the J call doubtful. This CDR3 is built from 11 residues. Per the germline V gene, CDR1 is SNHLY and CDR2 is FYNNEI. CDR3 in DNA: TGTGCCAGCAGCTACTCCTACGAGCAGTACTTC. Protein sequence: CASSYSYEQYF.

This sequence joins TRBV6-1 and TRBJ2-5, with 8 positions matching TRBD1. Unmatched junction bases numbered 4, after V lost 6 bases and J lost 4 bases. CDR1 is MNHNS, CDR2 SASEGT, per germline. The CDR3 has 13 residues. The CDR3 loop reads CASRDRGRETQYF. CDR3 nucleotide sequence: TGTGCCAGCAGAGACAGGGGTCGAGAGACCCAGTACTTC.

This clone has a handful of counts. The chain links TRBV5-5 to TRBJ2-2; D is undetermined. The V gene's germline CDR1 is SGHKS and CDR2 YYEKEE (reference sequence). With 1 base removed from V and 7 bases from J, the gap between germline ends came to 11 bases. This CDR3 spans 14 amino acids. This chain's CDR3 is CASSLFEEIGELFF. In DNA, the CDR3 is TGTGCCAGCAGCTTGTTTGAGGAGATCGGGGAGCTGTTTTTT.

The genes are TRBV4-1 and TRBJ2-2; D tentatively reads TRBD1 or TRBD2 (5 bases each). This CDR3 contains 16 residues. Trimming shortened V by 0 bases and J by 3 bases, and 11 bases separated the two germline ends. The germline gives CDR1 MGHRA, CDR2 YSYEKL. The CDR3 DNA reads TGCGCCAGCAGCCAAGAGCGAGGGGCTCACACCGGGGAGCTGTTTTTT. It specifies CASSQERGAHTGELFF.

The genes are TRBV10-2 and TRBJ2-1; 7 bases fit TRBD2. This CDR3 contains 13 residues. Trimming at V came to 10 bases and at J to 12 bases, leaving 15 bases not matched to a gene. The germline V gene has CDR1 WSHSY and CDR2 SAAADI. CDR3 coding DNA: TGCGCCACCCTGCTGGCGGGAGAGGGTCGGCAGTTCTTC. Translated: CATLLAGEGRQFF.

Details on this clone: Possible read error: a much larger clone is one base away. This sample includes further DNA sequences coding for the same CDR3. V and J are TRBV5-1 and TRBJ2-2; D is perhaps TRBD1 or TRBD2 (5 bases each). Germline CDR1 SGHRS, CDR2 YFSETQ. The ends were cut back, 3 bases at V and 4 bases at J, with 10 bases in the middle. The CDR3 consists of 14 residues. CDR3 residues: CASSWGTATGELFF. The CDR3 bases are TGCGCCAGCAGCTGGGGGACGGCCACCGGGGAGCTGTTTTTT.

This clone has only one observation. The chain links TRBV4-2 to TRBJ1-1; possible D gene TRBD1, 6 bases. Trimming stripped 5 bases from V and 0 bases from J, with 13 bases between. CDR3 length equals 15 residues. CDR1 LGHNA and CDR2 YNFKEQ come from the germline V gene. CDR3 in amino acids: CASSYGTQMNTEAFF. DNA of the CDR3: TGTGCCAGCAGCTACGGGACACAGATGAACACTGAAGCTTTCTTT.

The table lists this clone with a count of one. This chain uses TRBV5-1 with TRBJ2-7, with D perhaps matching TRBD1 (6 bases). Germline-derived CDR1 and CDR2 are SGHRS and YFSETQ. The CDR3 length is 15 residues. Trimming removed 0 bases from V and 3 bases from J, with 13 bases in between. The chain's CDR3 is CASSLVTGNYYEQYF. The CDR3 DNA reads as TGCGCCAGCAGCTTGGTCACAGGGAATTACTACGAGCAGTACTTC.

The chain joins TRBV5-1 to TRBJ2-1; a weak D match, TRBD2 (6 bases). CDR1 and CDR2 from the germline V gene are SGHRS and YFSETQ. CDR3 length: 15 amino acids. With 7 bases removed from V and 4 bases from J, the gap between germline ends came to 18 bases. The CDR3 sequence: CASRSIPLAYNEQFF. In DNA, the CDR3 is TGCGCCAGCCGCTCAATCCCACTAGCTTACAATGAGCAGTTCTTC.

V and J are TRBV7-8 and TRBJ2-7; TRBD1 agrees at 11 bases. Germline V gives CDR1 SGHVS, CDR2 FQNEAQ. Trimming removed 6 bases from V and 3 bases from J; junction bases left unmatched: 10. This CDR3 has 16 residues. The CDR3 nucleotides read TGTGCCAGCAGTCAGTCGAGGGACAGGGGGTTCTACGAGCAGTACTTC. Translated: CASSQSRDRGFYEQYF.

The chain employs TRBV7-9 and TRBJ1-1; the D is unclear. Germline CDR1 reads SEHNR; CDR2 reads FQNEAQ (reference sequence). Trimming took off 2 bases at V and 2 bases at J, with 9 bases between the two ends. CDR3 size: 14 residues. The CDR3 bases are TGTGCCAGCAGCTTACAGACCTTTAACACTGAAGCTTTCTTT. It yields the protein CASSLQTFNTEAFF.

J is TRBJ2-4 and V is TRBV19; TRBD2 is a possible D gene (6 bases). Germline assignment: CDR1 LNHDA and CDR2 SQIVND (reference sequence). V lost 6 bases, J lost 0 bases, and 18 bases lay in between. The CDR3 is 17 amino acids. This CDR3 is CASSLGDFGIAKNIQYF. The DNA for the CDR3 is TGTGCCAGTAGCTTGGGGGACTTCGGGATAGCCAAAAACATTCAGTACTTC.

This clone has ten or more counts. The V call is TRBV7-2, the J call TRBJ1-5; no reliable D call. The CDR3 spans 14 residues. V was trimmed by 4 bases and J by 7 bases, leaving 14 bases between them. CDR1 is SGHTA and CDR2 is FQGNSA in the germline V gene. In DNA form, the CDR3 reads TGTGCCAGCAGCTCAAAAGTAGGGTACCAGCCCCAGCATTTT. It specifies CASSSKVGYQPQHF.

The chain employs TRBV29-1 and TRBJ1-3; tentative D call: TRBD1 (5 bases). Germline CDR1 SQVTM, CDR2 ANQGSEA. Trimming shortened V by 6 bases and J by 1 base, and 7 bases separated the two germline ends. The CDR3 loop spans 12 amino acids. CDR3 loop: CSVTGSGNTIYF. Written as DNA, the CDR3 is TGCAGCGTCACAGGATCTGGAAACACCATATATTTT.

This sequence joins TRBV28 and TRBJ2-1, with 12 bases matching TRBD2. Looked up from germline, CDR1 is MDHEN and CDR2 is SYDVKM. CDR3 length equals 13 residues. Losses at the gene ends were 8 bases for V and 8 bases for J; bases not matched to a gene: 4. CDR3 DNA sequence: TGTGCCAGCGGACTAGCGGGGATGGATGAGCAGTTCTTC. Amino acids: CASGLAGMDEQFF.

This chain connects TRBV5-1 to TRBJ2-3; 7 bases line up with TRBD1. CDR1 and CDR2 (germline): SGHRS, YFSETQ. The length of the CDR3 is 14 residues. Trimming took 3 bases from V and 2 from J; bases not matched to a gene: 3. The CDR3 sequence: CASSYDRVTDTQYF. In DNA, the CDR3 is TGCGCCAGCAGCTATGACAGGGTCACAGATACGCAGTATTTT. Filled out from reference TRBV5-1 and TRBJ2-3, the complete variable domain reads KAGVTQTPRYLIKTRGQQVTLSCSPISGHRSVSWYQQTPGQGLQFLFEYFSETQRNKGNFPGRFSGRQFSNSRSEMNVSTLELGDSALYLCASSYDRVTDTQYFGPGTRLTVL.

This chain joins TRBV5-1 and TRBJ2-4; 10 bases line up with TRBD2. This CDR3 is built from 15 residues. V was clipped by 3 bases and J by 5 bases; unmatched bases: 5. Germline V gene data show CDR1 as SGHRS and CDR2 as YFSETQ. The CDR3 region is CASSWTSGSQNIQYF. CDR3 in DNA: TGCGCCAGCAGCTGGACTAGCGGTTCTCAAAACATTCAGTACTTC. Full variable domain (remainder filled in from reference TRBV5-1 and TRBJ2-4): KAGVTQTPRYLIKTRGQQVTLSCSPISGHRSVSWYQQTPGQGLQFLFEYFSETQRNKGNFPGRFSGRQFSNSRSEMNVSTLELGDSALYLCASSWTSGSQNIQYFGAGTRLSVL.

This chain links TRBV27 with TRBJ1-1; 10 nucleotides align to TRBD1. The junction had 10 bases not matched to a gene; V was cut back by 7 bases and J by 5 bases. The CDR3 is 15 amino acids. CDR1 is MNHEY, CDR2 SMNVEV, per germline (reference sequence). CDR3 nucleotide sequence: TGTGCCAGCACCCCCGGGACAGGGGCGGAGACTGAAGCTTTCTTT. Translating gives CASTPGTGAETEAFF.

CDR3 DNA sequence: TGTGCCAGCAGAAGGGGGCCCGGCAGGGAGGAGACCCAGTACTTC. Residues: CASRRGPGREETQYF. V and J are TRBV14 and TRBJ2-5, with 7 bases aligning to TRBD1. The CDR3 contains 15 residues. V was clipped by 6 bases and J by 5 bases; unmatched bases: 12. CDR1 SGHDN and CDR2 FVKESK come from the germline V gene.

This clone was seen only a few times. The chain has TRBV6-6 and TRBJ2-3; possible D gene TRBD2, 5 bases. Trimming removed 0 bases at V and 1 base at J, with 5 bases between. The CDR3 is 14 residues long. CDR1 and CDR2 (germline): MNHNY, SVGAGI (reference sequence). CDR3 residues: CASSYSRGTDTQYF. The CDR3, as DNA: TGTGCCAGCAGTTACTCGAGGGGCACAGATACGCAGTATTTT.